This section outlines one T cell receptor beta chain sequence together with its context. V shed 4 bases and J 8 bases; nucleotides not matched to a gene: 13. The CDR3 loop spans 16 amino acids. The V gene's germline CDR1 is LGHNA and CDR2 YNFKEQ. These data are taken from a study of blood T cell repertoires in COVID-19. About the research overall: Sites in the United States, Italy and Spain provided acute and convalescent COVID-19 samples. The cDNA or gDNA used as material had been derived from T cells, B-cell-depleted T cells, or PBMCs.

Per the authors' pipeline: Estimation of nucleated cell counts was performed using reference gene primer amplification. Repertoires were generated with immunoSEQ multiplex PCR, while TCRdb's copy carries only in-frame clones and drops some. D and trimming were read from the DNA, whereas the V and J calls and clone size are those reported in that table. The data contain some 190,000 clones, more than 70% of them singletons. Material for sequencing was peripheral blood. This clonotype was obtained from a woman older than 75 with active or convalescent COVID-19. The chain employs TRBV4-2 and TRBJ1-4; 7 bases map to TRBD1. CDR3 sequence reads: CASSLGGDRVEEKLFF. CDR3 bases: TGTGCCAGCAGCCTGGGGGGAGACAGGGTAGAGGAAAAACTGTTTTTT.